This TCR beta chain was identified in a study of cytomegalovirus exposure and HLA in healthy donors. Use of 60 Vbeta and 13 Jbeta primers characterized the PCR. The table came from immunoSEQ multiplex PCR; TCRdb's copy has only in-frame clones and leaves some out. The sample includes about 150,000 clones, more than 75% of them seen just once. With regard to this clone: Its antigen is as yet unknown.

Study conclusions and caveats: In an earlier analysis, productive rearrangement rates for most beta V segments clustered near 87% or 30%.

This CDR3 contains 14 residues. In germline, CDR1 is SNHLY, CDR2 FYNNEI. V shed 7 bases and J shed 6 bases, with 17 bases lying between them. The V call is TRBV2, the J call TRBJ2-3, with D unresolved. The specimen was PBMCs. This TCR derives from a male donor in good health and CMV-seronegative. In DNA form, the CDR3 reads TGTGCCAGCACCCCTCTCCTTAGTTTCGATACGCAGTATTTT. Translation gives CASTPLLSFDTQYF.